This TCR beta chain was profiled in a study of blood T cell repertoires in COVID-19. Study details: Collection of acute and convalescent COVID-19 samples took place in the United States, Italy and Spain.

Germline assignment: CDR1 MDHEN and CDR2 SYDVKM. Trimming pared 4 bases from V and 14 bases from J, leaving 11 bases between. The CDR3 totals 11 residues. Per the original data handling: Estimates of nucleated cell counts were drawn from the amplification of reference gene primers. The method was immunoSEQ multiplex PCR; TCRdb's version includes in-frame clones alone and lacks a portion of them. The V and J calls and clone size were taken over from that table, and D and trimming were inferred from the DNA. In the table there are about 120,000 clones, approximately 90% of which are singletons. In this sample, this clone turned up once.

V and J are TRBV28 and TRBJ1-4, with D maybe TRBD1 (5 bases). The sequencing sample was made of peripheral blood. This receptor was obtained from a human donor with acute or convalescent COVID-19. The donor label of this sample is uncertain. The CDR3 here is CASSSGKWLFF. CDR3 DNA sequence: TGTGCCAGCAGTTCAGGGAAGTGGCTGTTTTTT.